Each of the 15 T cell receptor beta chains below was sequenced from the same sample in a study of Graves' ophthalmopathy and Graves' hyperthyroidism. Scientists amplified the TCR beta CDR3 regions from RNA transcripts. The authors performed first-round RT-PCR with HTBI primers and then a second-round multiplex PCR. TCRdb called the multiplex PCR reads again in MiXCR, with one record for every CDR3 protein. The sample records about 620,000 distinct CDR3 sequences, about a fifth being singletons. Sequenced: peripheral blood. These receptors came from a woman between 18 and 29 years old with stable Graves' hyperthyroidism. Some clones in this sample may be carry-over from other donors' samples.

V is TRBV29-1 and J is TRBJ1-2, with 9 bases identical to TRBD1. Germline lookup yields CDR1 SQVTM and CDR2 ANQGSEA. V shed 7 bases, J shed 5 bases, and the junction held 8 bases outside the gene matches. The length of the CDR3 is 13 residues. CDR3 DNA sequence: TGCAGCGATCGACAGGGGGGAGTATATGGCTACACCTTC. Its translation is CSDRQGGVYGYTF.

The table lists this clonotype with many counts. This chain connects TRBV12-3 or TRBV12-4 to TRBJ2-5, with a weak D call TRBD2 (6 bases). V was shortened by 8 bases and J by 3 bases, with 19 bases between the two germline ends. The CDR3 is 15 residues long. CDR3 DNA: TGTGCCAGCGGATTCCGACTAGGCCCCAAAGAGACCCAGTACTTC. Translated: CASGFRLGPKETQYF.

With respect to this clonotype: A read error may be the cause here, since a much bigger clone is one base away. The chain carries TRBV12-3 or TRBV12-4 and TRBJ1-2; tentatively, D is TRBD1 (5 bases). The CDR3 is 14 residues long. The DNA of the CDR3 is TGTGCCAACAGTTCCAGGGTGCTTAAGGATGGCTACACCTTC. Its translation: CANSSRVLKDGYTF.

This clonotype was found a few times. The chain recombines TRBV18 with TRBJ2-7; TRBD1 might be the D (6 bases). The CDR3 consists of 14 residues. In germline, CDR1 is KGHSH, CDR2 LQKENI. Trimming cost V 2 bases and J 0 bases, with 8 bases left between them. The CDR3 sequence: CASSPDRNSYEQYF. In DNA, the CDR3 is TGTGCCAGCTCACCAGACAGGAACTCCTACGAGCAGTACTTC.

This clonotype was counted between two and nine times. A much larger clone differs by one base, so this may be a read error. V usage is TRBV20-1 and J usage is TRBJ2-5; TRBD2 might be the D (5 bases). CDR3 size: 12 residues. Germline-derived CDR1 and CDR2 are DFQATT and SNEGSKA (reference sequence). The CDR3 reads CSARRGLETKYF. CDR3 in DNA: TGCAGTGCTAGAAGAGGGTTGGAGACCAAGTACTTC.

This clonotype showed up many times. The rearrangement joins TRBV12-3 or TRBV12-4 to TRBJ1-1; 9 positions agree with TRBD1. V gave up 6 bases and J gave up 9 bases; unmatched junction bases: 11. The CDR3 is 14 amino acids. CDR3 protein: CASSLQGAIGKAFF. As DNA, the CDR3 is TGTGCCAGCAGCCTACAGGGGGCGATCGGAAAAGCTTTCTTT.

J is TRBJ2-7 and V is TRBV7-2; 11 bases fit TRBD1. J gave up 1 base and V 6 bases, and 2 bases lay outside the gene matches. The CDR3 totals 14 residues. Per the germline V gene, CDR1 is SGHTA and CDR2 is FQGNSA. CDR3 region: CASRGQGESYEQYF. As DNA, the CDR3 is TGTGCCAGCAGGGGACAGGGGGAATCCTACGAGCAGTACTTC.

This clonotype was observed a handful of times. Because the CDR3 is missing its conserved closing phenylalanine or tryptophan, this is likely a read error. V is TRBV6-2 or TRBV6-3 and J is TRBJ2-7; D gene ambiguous. The length of the CDR3 is 13 residues. The germline V and J ends were trimmed by 7 bases and 4 bases, with 14 bases remaining between them. The germline V gene encodes CDR1 MNHEY and CDR2 SVGEGT. The CDR3 DNA sequence: TGTGCCAGCACCTCGGCCTACCAGTACGAGCAGTACCTC. Translation gives CASTSAYQYEQYL.

This clonotype was seen repeatedly, ten times or more. This chain uses TRBV24-1 with TRBJ2-7; possibly TRBD2 for D (5 bases). Trimming shortened V by 0 bases and J by 0 bases, and 17 bases separated the two germline ends. This CDR3 has 18 amino acids. Germline CDR1 KGHDR, CDR2 SFDVKD. DNA of the CDR3: TGTGCCACCAGTGATTTGAGACGTGGGAGATACCTCTCCTACGAGCAGTACTTC. It encodes CATSDLRRGRYLSYEQYF.

This clonotype came up many times. The junction departs from the called germline gene at one end, perhaps through a read error. CDR3 amino acids: CASNPAGTYTSPLHF. The CDR3 DNA is TGTGCCAGCAACCCCGCCGGGACATATACTTCACCCCTCCACTTT. The rearrangement joins TRBV12-3 or TRBV12-4 to TRBJ1-6, with D possibly TRBD1 on 6 matching bases. CDR3 size: 15 residues.

This clonotype was observed at least ten times. A read error is possible here, since a much larger clone lies one base away. In nucleotides, the CDR3 is TGTGCCAGCAGTTTAACCCAGACCCAGTACTTC. Translated: CASSLTQTQYF. J is TRBJ2-5 and V is TRBV7-2; D is uncertain. Germline CDR1 SGHTA, CDR2 FQGNSA. There are 11 residues in the CDR3. V was clipped by 6 bases and J by 6 bases, with 8 bases between them.

As concerns this clonotype: Compared with germline, one end of the junction differs, possibly owing to a read error. J is TRBJ2-2 and V is TRBV20-1, with a weak D call TRBD2 (5 bases). The CDR3 is 14 residues long. Germline CDR1 and CDR2: DFQATT and SNEGSKA (reference sequence). This CDR3 reads CSARDRRNTGELVF. The CDR3 region has the DNA TGCAGTGCTCGAGATCGGAGGAACACCGGGGAGCTGGTTTTT.

About this clonotype itself: At one boundary the junction diverges from the germline segment, which might be a read error. This chain's CDR3 is CASSAPTGPGTGELCF. In nucleotides, the CDR3 is TGTGCCAGCAGCGCTCCCACCGGGCCTGGCACCGGGGAGCTGTGTTTT. The chain combines TRBV11-2 with TRBJ2-2; maybe TRBD2 (5 bases). This CDR3 has 16 residues. In germline, CDR1 is SGHAT, CDR2 FQNNGV.

The chain uses TRBV4-2 and TRBJ2-7, with D perhaps assigned TRBD1 or TRBD2 (5 bases each). This CDR3 contains 14 residues. Germline V gene lookup returns CDR1 LGHNA and CDR2 YNFKEQ. V was clipped by 6 bases and J by 6 bases, with 18 bases between them. The DNA of the CDR3 is TGTGCCAGCAGTCCCGCCCTCCAGGGACGCGAGCAGTACTTC. Translating gives CASSPALQGREQYF.

This clonotype was seen only a few times. The rearrangement uses TRBV30 and TRBJ2-7, with a tentative D call TRBD1 (5 bases). The CDR3 runs to 12 residues. V dropped 5 bases and J dropped 0 bases, with 8 bases sitting between them. From germline, CDR1 is GTSNPN and CDR2 SVGIG (reference sequence). As DNA, the CDR3 is TGTGCCTGGGGACATTCCTCCTACGAGCAGTACTTC. Its protein is CAWGHSSYEQYF.